This entry describes one T cell receptor beta chain. Its recognized antigen is unknown. Qualities for individual bases were not recorded, and no much larger clone is one base off. The data originate from a study of graft-versus-host responses after intestinal transplantation listed by TCRdb under 2021. In terms of the full investigation: Multivisceral, liver-intestinal, or isolated intestinal transplants were received by the recipients. A cohort of 24 intestinal transplant recipients, including one retransplant, was enrolled, and 3 patients lacking pretransplant specimens were excluded. Bulk TCR-beta CDR3 sequencing was used to track graft-versus-host and host-versus-graft alloreactive T cell clones in the graft, circulation and bone marrow after intestinal transplantation. Samples from a few later patients were sequenced in-house on an Illumina MiSeq with MiXCR processing rather than by the commercial service. Donor T cell macrochimerism was defined as a peak of at least 4% donor T cells among recipient peripheral blood mononuclear cells. Every recipient was given anti-thymocyte globulin induction, followed by around three years of maintenance tacrolimus and steroids. To identify alloreactive clones, pre-transplant mixed lymphocyte reaction products were sequenced and compared with unstimulated pre-transplant donor and recipient T cells. On the study overall, not on this receptor specifically: The relatively low number and heterogeneity of intestinal transplant patients limited the conclusions. Early after transplant, peak levels of circulating GvH clones were associated with declines in HvG clones. GvH clones were found in recipient bone marrow, and some of the GvH clones appeared earlier in ileal mucosa or blood, which is consistent with an intestinal mucosal origin. In patients with donor T cell macrochimerism, the allografts had high GvH to HvG T cell clonal ratios.

V drops 6 bases and J drops 5 bases, leaving 14 bases in between. From the germline V gene, CDR1 is SNHLY and CDR2 is FYNNEI. The CDR3 has 13 amino acids, counting the end cysteine and phenylalanine. Only CDR3 DNA is held: 39 bases, read in frame from base 1. Library generation was performed with the immunoSEQ multiplex PCR assay. For most patients, genomic DNA was isolated with the Qiagen DNeasy Blood and Tissue Kit and sent frozen to Adaptive Biotechnologies for TCR sequencing. For most patients, genomic DNA was subjected to high-throughput TCR-beta CDR3 sequencing by Adaptive Biotechnologies. The authors' pipeline ran thus. Adaptive's ImmunoSEQ software supplied the TCR sequencing data for approximately 18 patients, while MiXCR and VDJtools were used to process a few other patients. To correct CD4 versus CD8 sorting errors, any sequence found in both subsets at a frequency ratio below 5:1 was removed. CDR3 nucleotide sequences shared between donor and recipient were removed because the origin of such sequences could not be assigned. Alloreactive clones required at least 2-fold expansion over unstimulated cells and minimum CFSE-low frequency of 0.002% (template counts) or 0.001% (read counts). Clones detected in sequenced pre-transplant spleen, lymph node, or MLR CFSE-low populations of the donor or recipient were defined as mappable. The cumulative frequency of alloreactive clones was calculated as a percentage of all sequences, weighted by copy number. TCRdb limited this immuneACCESS table to in-frame rearrangements with V and J called. A share of clones is missing; checked studies link under half to unresolved V genes, and the rest is unexplained. The DNA gave D and trimming, while V, J and clone size come from that table. The sample data list more than 65,000 clones, and 91% of these were observed just once. The top ten constitute 7.6% of the sample.

In light of the paper, this sample's time point label describes: cells obtained before transplantation from donor or recipient. CD3+CD4+ and CD3+CD8+ populations were FACS-sorted from unstimulated pre-transplant donor and recipient cells taken from spleen or lymph nodes. In this chain, TRBV2 is recombined with TRBJ2-7; the D segment could be TRBD1, given 5 matching bases. This TCR came from a human donor who was the organ donor for an intestinal transplant. This specimen consisted of unstimulated CD8+ T cells sorted from spleen or lymph node cells, obtained before transplant. The CDR3 protein: CASSVGRNNEQYF. The sequenced DNA: TGTGCCAGCAGCGTGGGGCGCAATAACGAGCAGTACTTC.